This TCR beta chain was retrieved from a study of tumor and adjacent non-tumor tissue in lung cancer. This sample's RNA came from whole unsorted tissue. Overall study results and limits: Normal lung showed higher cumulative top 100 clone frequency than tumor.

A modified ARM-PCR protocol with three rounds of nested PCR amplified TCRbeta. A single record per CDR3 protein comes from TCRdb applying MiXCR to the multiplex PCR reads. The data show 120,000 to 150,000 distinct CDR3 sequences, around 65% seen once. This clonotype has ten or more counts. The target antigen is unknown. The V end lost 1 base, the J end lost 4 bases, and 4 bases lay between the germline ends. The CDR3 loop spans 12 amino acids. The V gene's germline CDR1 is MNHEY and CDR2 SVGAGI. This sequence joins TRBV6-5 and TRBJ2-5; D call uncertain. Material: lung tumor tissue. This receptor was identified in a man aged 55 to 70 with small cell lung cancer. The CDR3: CASSYYGETQYF. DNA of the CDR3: TGTGCCAGCAGTTACTATGGAGAGACCCAGTACTTC.